These 6 T cell receptor beta chains came from one sample sequenced in a study of blood T cell repertoires in COVID-19. Assay used: immunoSEQ multiplex PCR; TCRdb lists only in-frame clones, some missing. The repertoire holds tens of thousands of clones, with around nine tenths as singletons. The material sequenced was peripheral blood. Receptors originate from a woman in her fifties or sixties with acute or convalescent COVID-19.

The chain recombines TRBV7-9 with TRBJ2-6; 9 bases are shared with TRBD1. The CDR3 is made up of 14 amino acids. Germline V gives CDR1 SEHNR, CDR2 FQNEAQ (reference sequence). Trimming removed 10 bases from V and 2 bases from J; junction bases left unmatched: 3. The CDR3 loop is CATTGGAGANVLTF. The DNA of the CDR3 is TGTGCCACCACAGGGGGCGCTGGGGCCAACGTCCTGACTTTC.

V gene TRBV7-9 combines with J gene TRBJ2-1; TRBD2 might be the D (6 bases). The germline V gene has CDR1 SEHNR and CDR2 FQNEAQ (reference sequence). CDR3 length equals 13 residues. Trimming took off 6 bases at V and 3 bases at J, with 9 bases between the two ends. DNA for the CDR3: TGTGCCAGCAGGGAGGGCGGCTACAATGAGCAGTTCTTC. It codes for CASREGGYNEQFF.

This clone was observed a few times. The chain combines TRBV6-5 with TRBJ2-7; 7 positions match TRBD1. This CDR3 is 11 amino acids long. Germline V gene data show CDR1 as MNHEY and CDR2 as SVGAGI. J lost 13 bases, V lost 6 bases, and 9 bases had no gene match. The CDR3 region is CASRGDSGSYV. For the CDR3, the DNA is TGTGCCAGCAGGGGGGACAGTGGATCTTACGTC.

The V and J genes are TRBV11-2 and TRBJ2-7; the match to TRBD2 covers 7 bases. Germline V gives CDR1 SGHAT, CDR2 FQNNGV. The V gene end was trimmed by 1 base and the J gene end by 2 bases; junction bases not matched to a gene: 11. The CDR3 is made up of 17 amino acids. The CDR3 protein is CASSLGPGRVRTYEQYV. The CDR3 coding sequence is TGTGCCAGCAGCTTAGGTCCAGGGAGGGTTCGGACCTACGAGCAGTACGTC.

The chain employs TRBV6-1 and TRBJ2-3; 9 bases line up with TRBD2. Germline assignment: CDR1 MNHNS and CDR2 SASEGT. This CDR3 is built from 14 residues. The trim removed 5 bases at V and 1 base at J, leaving 1 base unmatched. The CDR3 sequence: CASSLAGGTDTQYF. CDR3 nucleotide sequence: TGTGCCAGCAGTTTAGCGGGAGGCACAGATACGCAGTATTTT.

The chain is built from TRBV3-1 (or the pseudogene TRBV3-2) and TRBJ2-7, with no clear D. CDR3 length: 15 amino acids. Between the trimmed V and J ends, which lost 0 bases and 2 bases, there was a span of 11 bases. The germline CDR1 and CDR2 sequences are LGHDT and YNNKEL (reference sequence). CDR3 sequence (DNA): TGTGCCAGCAGCCAAGATCAAGAGGCTACCTACGAGCAGTACGTC. Its translation is CASSQDQEATYEQYV.